The clone carrying this T cell receptor (beta chain) was seen a few times. The time point here: patch test 2, 6 weeks after DPC sensitization. Described treatment: therapeutic diphenylcyclopropenone sensitization with weekly scalp DPC. TCRdb re-called the RACE reads with MiXCR, one entry per CDR3 protein. The sample shows tens of thousands of distinct CDR3 sequences, approximately 9.9% of them seen only once. This sample is part of a study of human T cells and chemical hapten exposure. The wider study: Chiefly female patients presented with alopecia areata, totalis or universalis.

The CDR3 has 13 amino acids. J gave up 4 bases and V 7 bases, and 3 bases lay outside the gene matches. The germline V gene has CDR1 DFQATT and CDR2 SNEGSKA (reference sequence). The receptor was isolated from a middle-aged man with alopecia areata. Some clones in this sample may be carry-over from other donors' samples. The rearrangement links TRBV20-1 to TRBJ2-3, with 12 bases lining up with TRBD1. Material: whole blood, obtained in connection with sensitization to the hapten diphenylcyclopropenone (DPC). In nucleotides, the CDR3 is TGCAGTGTTGGGACAGGGGGCGCAGATACGCAGTATTTT. Translating it yields CSVGTGGADTQYF.